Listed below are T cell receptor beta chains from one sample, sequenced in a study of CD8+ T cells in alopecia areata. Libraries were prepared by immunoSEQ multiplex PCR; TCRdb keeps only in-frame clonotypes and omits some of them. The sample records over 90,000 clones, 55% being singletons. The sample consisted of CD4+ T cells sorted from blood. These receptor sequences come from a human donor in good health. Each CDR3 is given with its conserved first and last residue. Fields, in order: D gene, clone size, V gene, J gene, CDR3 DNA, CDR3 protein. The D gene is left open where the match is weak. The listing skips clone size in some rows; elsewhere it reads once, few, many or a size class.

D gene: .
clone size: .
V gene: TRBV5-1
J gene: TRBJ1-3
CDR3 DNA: TGCGCCAGCAGGGCCGGCGCGACCTCTGGAAACACCATATATTTT
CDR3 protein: CASRAGATSGNTIYF

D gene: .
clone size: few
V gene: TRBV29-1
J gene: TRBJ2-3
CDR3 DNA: TGCAGCGTTGAGGACCCCGGACAGCCCGACACAGATACGCAGTATTTT
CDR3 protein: CSVEDPGQPDTDTQYF

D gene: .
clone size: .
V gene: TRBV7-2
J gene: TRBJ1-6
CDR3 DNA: TGTGCCAGCAGCTTATCCCTAGGGGTGCGGAATTCACCCCTCCACTTT
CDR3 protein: CASSLSLGVRNSPLHF

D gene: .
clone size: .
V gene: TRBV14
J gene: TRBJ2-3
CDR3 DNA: TGTGCCAGCAGCGCGATACAGGGGAGGGAGGATACGCAGTATTTT
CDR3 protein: CASSAIQGREDTQYF

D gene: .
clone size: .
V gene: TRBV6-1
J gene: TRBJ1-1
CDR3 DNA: TGTGCCAGCACTTTTCAAGAGAACACTGAAGCTTTCTTT
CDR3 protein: CASTFQENTEAFF

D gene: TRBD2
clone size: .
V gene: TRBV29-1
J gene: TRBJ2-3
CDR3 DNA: TGCAGCGTCCGCGGACTAGCGGGGGGGACAGATACGCAGTATTTT
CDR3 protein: CSVRGLAGGTDTQYF

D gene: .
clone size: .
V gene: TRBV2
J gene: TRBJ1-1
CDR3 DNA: TGTGCCAGCAGTGAGTACAGGGCGCAGAACACTGAAGCTTTCTTT
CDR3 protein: CASSEYRAQNTEAFF

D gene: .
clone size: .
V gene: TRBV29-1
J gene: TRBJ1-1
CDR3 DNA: TGCAGCGTTAGTTTTAGTCTGAACACTGAAGCTTTCTTT
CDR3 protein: CSVSFSLNTEAFF

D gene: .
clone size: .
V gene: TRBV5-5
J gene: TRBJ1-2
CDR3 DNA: TGTGCCAGCAGCTTGGCCGTAACGGATGCTAACTATGGCTACACCTTC
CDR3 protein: CASSLAVTDANYGYTF

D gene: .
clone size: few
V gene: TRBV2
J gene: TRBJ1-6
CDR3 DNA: TGTGCCAGTCGATGGGTCAATCGGGGTTCACCCCTCCACTTT
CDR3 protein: CASRWVNRGSPLHF

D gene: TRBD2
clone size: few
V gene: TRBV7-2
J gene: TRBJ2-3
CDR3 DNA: TGTGCCAGCAGCTTAGTGTCTGCAGCGGGGGGTGCGTCAGATACGCAGTATTTT
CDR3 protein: CASSLVSAAGGASDTQYF